Below, 30 T cell receptor beta chains from the same sample are listed, as sequenced in a study of CD8+ T cells in alopecia areata. Reverse transcription of extracted RNA yielded cDNA, which provided the sequencing template. Produced via immunoSEQ multiplex PCR; TCRdb's table is partial and in-frame only. There are about 23,000 clones in the sample; 40% to 65% occur only once, and 31% lies in the top ten. What was sequenced was NKG2D-high CD8+ T cells sorted from blood. The source of these receptors is a human donor with alopecia areata.

The chain uses TRBV7-9 and TRBJ2-1; D gene ambiguous. Germline V gives CDR1 SEHNR, CDR2 FQNEAQ (reference sequence). V was trimmed by 0 bases and J by 4 bases, leaving 7 bases between them. The CDR3 has 14 residues. CDR3 in DNA: TGTGCCAGCAGCTTAGCGGGCACTTACAATGAGCAGTTCTTC. Protein sequence: CASSLAGTYNEQFF.

V is TRBV11-2 and J is TRBJ2-3; 8 positions match TRBD1. The CDR3 spans 14 residues. V was pared by 8 bases and J by 1 base, with 5 bases of the junction left unmatched. Germline CDR1 SGHAT, CDR2 FQNNGV. The DNA for the CDR3 is TGTGCCAGCCATTCGGGACAGGGCACAGATACGCAGTATTTT. It translates to CASHSGQGTDTQYF.

The V call is TRBV6-6, the J call TRBJ1-3, with 9 bases matching TRBD1. Trimming took 4 bases from V and 2 from J; bases not matched to a gene: 6. Germline V lookup: CDR1 MNHNY, CDR2 SVGAGI (reference sequence). The CDR3 loop spans 16 amino acids. In nucleotides, the CDR3 is TGTGCCAGCAGTTTGGACAGGGGTCGTACTGGAAACACCATATATTTT. It translates to CASSLDRGRTGNTIYF.

The V call is TRBV27, the J call TRBJ1-5, with D unclear. Per the germline V gene, CDR1 is MNHEY and CDR2 is SMNVEV (reference sequence). The CDR3 loop spans 15 amino acids. The V end was cut by 5 bases, the J end by 6 bases, with 17 bases between. The CDR3 sequence: CASSPARGSSQPQHF. As DNA, the CDR3 is TGTGCCAGCAGTCCGGCCCGTGGCTCATCTCAGCCCCAGCATTTT.

V usage is TRBV28 and J usage is TRBJ2-7; no definite D call. Germline V gene data show CDR1 as MDHEN and CDR2 as SYDVKM. V lost 3 bases, J lost 4 bases, and 4 bases lay in between. The CDR3 extends over 11 amino acids. CDR3 protein: CASSLEYEQYF. CDR3 DNA sequence: TGTGCCAGCAGTTTGGAATACGAGCAGTACTTC.

The gene calls are TRBV29-1 and TRBJ2-3; 8 bases match TRBD2. From germline, CDR1 is SQVTM and CDR2 ANQGSEA. The CDR3 is 20 amino acids. J was trimmed by 6 bases and V by 1 base; bases with no gene match: 24. The DNA for the CDR3 is TGCAGCGTTGAAGGAGCCCATAGCGGGGAACCGGGACACTCGGCGGATACGCAGTATTTT. This codes for CSVEGAHSGEPGHSADTQYF.

This clone was detected once. The rearrangement links TRBV19 to TRBJ2-3; 8 bases map to TRBD1. After removal of 6 bases from V and 4 bases from J, the junction contained 6 bases not matched to a gene. The CDR3 extends over 14 amino acids. Germline values: CDR1 LNHDA, CDR2 SQIVND (reference sequence). The DNA of the CDR3 is TGTGCCAGTAGCATTAGGACAGGGCCAGATACGCAGTATTTT. As protein: CASSIRTGPDTQYF.

The rearrangement uses TRBV10-3 and TRBJ2-6, with D unresolved. Deletions cut 4 bases from V and 0 bases from J, with 16 bases between. The CDR3 has 18 residues. Germline CDR1 and CDR2: ENHRY and SYGVKD. As DNA, the CDR3 is TGTGCCATCAGTGTTAGAAGGGATCAAGCCTCTGGGGCCAACGTCCTGACTTTC. Translated: CAISVRRDQASGANVLTF.

CDR3 amino acids: CSVEDRNYGYTF. CDR3 sequence (DNA): TGCAGCGTTGAGGACAGAAACTATGGCTACACCTTC. The chain couples TRBV29-1 to TRBJ1-2; TRBD1 is a possible D gene (6 bases). This CDR3 is built from 12 residues. Trimming took off 3 bases at V and 2 bases at J, with 7 bases between the two ends. Germline V gene data show CDR1 as SQVTM and CDR2 as ANQGSEA.

This clone was recorded once. The chain carries TRBV5-1 and TRBJ2-3, with D perhaps TRBD1 or TRBD2 (5 bases each). Looked up from germline, CDR1 is SGHRS and CDR2 is YFSETQ. The CDR3 has 16 residues. With 0 bases removed from V and 1 base from J, the gap between germline ends came to 12 bases. The CDR3 is CASSLVGGPGTDTQYF. In nucleotides, the CDR3 is TGCGCCAGCAGCTTGGTTGGGGGACCGGGCACAGATACGCAGTATTTT.

This clone was observed a few times. The V gene is TRBV5-8, the J gene TRBJ2-1; 7 nucleotides agree with TRBD2. The CDR3 length is 16 residues. The trim removed 0 bases at V and 8 bases at J, leaving 11 bases unmatched. Germline V lookup: CDR1 SGHTS, CDR2 YDEGEE. The CDR3 loop is CASSLGPRDYIDEQFF. The CDR3 DNA is TGTGCCAGCAGCTTGGGGCCTCGGGACTATATTGATGAGCAGTTCTTC.

This chain links TRBV7-9 with TRBJ2-7; 8 nucleotides agree with TRBD1. CDR1 SEHNR and CDR2 FQNEAQ come from the germline V gene (reference sequence). The CDR3 extends over 16 amino acids. V was pared by 4 bases and J by 0 bases, with 8 bases of the junction left unmatched. The CDR3, as DNA: TGTGCCAGCAGCTATACAGGGGGTGCCCCCTCCTACGAGCAGTACTTC. This translates into CASSYTGGAPSYEQYF.

The V call is TRBV27, the J call TRBJ1-2; TRBD1 might be the D (6 bases). Deletions cut 3 bases from V and 4 bases from J, with 9 bases between. There are 13 residues in the CDR3. Germline CDR1 and CDR2: MNHEY and SMNVEV (reference sequence). The CDR3 protein is CASSLRDTYGYTF. The DNA for the CDR3 is TGTGCCAGCAGTTTGCGGGACACCTATGGCTACACCTTC.

The V and J genes are TRBV28 and TRBJ1-2; D perhaps matches TRBD1 (6 bases). This CDR3 spans 14 amino acids. V dropped 6 bases and J dropped 3 bases, with 14 bases sitting between them. Germline CDR1 and CDR2: MDHEN and SYDVKM. The chain's CDR3 is CASRKTGSYYGYTF. Here the CDR3 DNA reads TGTGCCAGCAGGAAGACAGGTTCATACTATGGCTACACCTTC.

The genes are TRBV11-2 and TRBJ2-4; D may correspond to TRBD1 or TRBD2 (7 bases each). The CDR3 runs 15 residues. In germline, CDR1 is SGHAT, CDR2 FQNNGV. The V and J ends lost 1 base and 3 bases respectively, with 10 bases between them. Here the CDR3 DNA reads TGTGCCAGCAGCTTAGCCAGGGGGGGCAAAAACATTCAGTACTTC. Encoded protein: CASSLARGGKNIQYF.

This chain's CDR3 is CSARGQYGYTF. As DNA, the CDR3 is TGCAGTGCTAGAGGACAGTATGGCTACACCTTC. This chain connects TRBV20-1 to TRBJ1-2; D perhaps matches TRBD1 (5 bases). Per germline, CDR1 DFQATT and CDR2 SNEGSKA (reference sequence). V lost 1 base to trimming and J lost 5 bases, with 5 bases between them. CDR3 length equals 11 residues.

This rearrangement joins TRBV6-1 to TRBJ1-5, with 9 nucleotides matching TRBD1. V lost 10 bases to trimming and J lost 4 bases; unmatched junction nucleotides: 5. Germline CDR1 and CDR2: MNHNS and SASEGT. The length of the CDR3 is 13 residues. CDR3 amino acids: CATAGTGNQPQHF. The CDR3 nucleotides read TGTGCCACCGCCGGGACAGGGAATCAGCCCCAGCATTTT.

The gene calls are TRBV29-1 and TRBJ2-1; D is ambiguous. The CDR3 runs 11 residues. V lost 6 bases, J lost 4 bases, and 7 bases lay in between. Germline V gene sequence: CDR1 SQVTM, CDR2 ANQGSEA. Here the CDR3 reads CSVEQYNEQFF. As DNA, the CDR3 is TGCAGCGTCGAACAGTACAATGAGCAGTTCTTC.

This clone has only a few counts. The genes are TRBV20-1 and TRBJ1-3, with D perhaps matching TRBD1 (6 bases). The CDR3 is 11 residues long. Germline CDR1 is DFQATT and CDR2 is SNEGSKA (reference sequence). V lost 3 bases, J lost 8 bases, and 8 bases lay in between. This chain's CDR3 is CSASPGDTIYF. The CDR3 DNA reads TGCAGTGCTAGCCCAGGGGACACCATATATTTT.

This rearrangement joins TRBV20-1 to TRBJ2-1; D is unclear. Trimming stripped 5 bases from V and 4 bases from J, with 6 bases between. The CDR3 totals 11 residues. CDR1 and CDR2 from the germline V gene are DFQATT and SNEGSKA (reference sequence). The CDR3 nucleotides are TGCAGTGCTCCACTATACAATGAGCAGTTCTTC. This codes for CSAPLYNEQFF.

The gene calls are TRBV28 and TRBJ1-4, with no clear D. CDR1 MDHEN and CDR2 SYDVKM come from the germline V gene. CDR3 size: 13 residues. V was shortened by 7 bases and J by 2 bases, with 8 bases between the two germline ends. The CDR3 sequence: CASKVQTNEKLFF. DNA of the CDR3: TGTGCCAGCAAGGTACAGACTAATGAAAAACTGTTTTTT.

This clone showed up just a few times. The rearrangement uses TRBV4-1 and TRBJ2-1, with 11 bases lining up with TRBD2. Trimming cost V 3 bases and J 5 bases; bases outside gene matches: 3. The germline V gene encodes CDR1 MGHRA and CDR2 YSYEKL. The CDR3 sequence is 15 residues long. Here the CDR3 reads CASSQGLAVNNEQFF. CDR3 DNA: TGCGCCAGCAGCCAGGGACTAGCGGTTAACAATGAGCAGTTCTTC.

The chain carries TRBV4-1 and TRBJ2-1; D not resolved. Trimming pared 6 bases from V and 6 bases from J, leaving 15 bases between. Per the germline V gene, CDR1 is MGHRA and CDR2 is YSYEKL. CDR3 length: 14 residues. The CDR3 loop reads CASRPSAEFNEQFF. The CDR3 bases are TGCGCCAGCAGGCCTAGTGCTGAGTTCAATGAGCAGTTCTTC.

With respect to this clone: One end of the junction varies from germline; a read error may be responsible. Within the sample, other DNA sequences also encode this same CDR3. The CDR3 DNA reads as TGTGCCAGCAGTTTAGGGGGGGGATCATTTAGAGGCTACGAGCAGTACTTC. This gives the protein CASSLGGGSFRGYEQYF. This chain joins TRBV7-9 and TRBJ2-7, with TRBD2 as a possible D gene (7 bases). Germline V lookup: CDR1 SEHNR, CDR2 FQNEAQ (reference sequence). CDR3 size: 17 residues.

The chain recombines TRBV4-1 with TRBJ1-5; D is uncertain. Germline-derived CDR1 and CDR2 are MGHRA and YSYEKL. The germline V and J ends were trimmed by 5 bases and 2 bases, with 16 bases remaining between them. The CDR3 is made up of 16 amino acids. The CDR3 sequence is CASSSLAGSGNQPQHF. CDR3 sequence (DNA): TGCGCCAGCAGCTCCTTGGCGGGATCGGGCAATCAGCCCCAGCATTTT.

This chain uses TRBV7-2 with TRBJ1-2; no firm D call. The CDR3 is 12 amino acids. The V gene's germline CDR1 is SGHTA and CDR2 FQGNSA. V was pared by 7 bases and J by 0 bases, with 6 bases between. CDR3 residues: CASKATNYGYTF. The CDR3 DNA reads as TGTGCCAGCAAGGCAACTAACTATGGCTACACCTTC. Full variable domain (missing parts from reference TRBV7-2 and TRBJ1-2): GAGVSQSPSNKVTEKGKDVELRCDPISGHTALYWYRQSLGQGLEFLIYFQGNSAPDKSGLPSDRFSAERTGGSVSTLTIQRTQQEDSAVYLCASKATNYGYTFGSGTRLTVV.

This clone was seen only a few times. This chain joins TRBV7-9 and TRBJ2-5; 7 nucleotides line up with TRBD2. This CDR3 contains 15 residues. J lost 2 bases, V lost 0 bases, and 3 bases had no gene match. CDR1 is SEHNR and CDR2 is FQNEAQ in the germline V gene (reference sequence). This CDR3 is CASSLAGSGQETQYF. The CDR3 DNA reads as TGTGCCAGCAGCTTAGCGGGTAGCGGGCAAGAGACCCAGTACTTC.

This clone occurred a few times. The chain carries TRBV19 and TRBJ2-7; D perhaps matches TRBD1 (6 bases). This CDR3 comprises 14 residues. V was clipped by 6 bases and J by 0 bases, with 12 bases between them. Germline V lookup: CDR1 LNHDA, CDR2 SQIVND (reference sequence). As DNA, the CDR3 is TGTGCCAGTAGACCGGGACACCTCTCCTACGAGCAGTACTTC. Its translation: CASRPGHLSYEQYF. Full variable domain (outside the CDR3, taken from reference TRBV19 and TRBJ2-7): DGGITQSPKYLFRKEGQNVTLSCEQNLNHDAMYWYRQDPGQGLRLIYYSQIVNDFQKGDIAEGYSVSREKKESFPLTVTSAQKNPTAFYLCASRPGHLSYEQYFGPGTRLTVT.

This chain uses TRBV7-9 with TRBJ2-7, with D perhaps TRBD2 (6 bases). The CDR3 has 14 amino acids. Germline CDR1 reads SEHNR; CDR2 reads FQNEAQ (reference sequence). The germline V and J ends were trimmed by 8 bases and 3 bases, with 17 bases remaining between them. The CDR3, as DNA: TGTGCCAGCTCGGGGGAGCCTCATTTCTACGAGCAGTACTTC. It specifies CASSGEPHFYEQYF.

This clone was counted only a few times. This chain links TRBV6-5 with TRBJ1-1; no clear D. Germline CDR1 MNHEY, CDR2 SVGAGI. V was trimmed by 2 bases and J by 7 bases, leaving 11 bases between them. CDR3 length: 13 residues. Here the CDR3 DNA reads TGTGCCAGCAGTTACCCTGGTTCCTATGAAGCTTTCTTT. This gives the protein CASSYPGSYEAFF.